The clone carrying this TCR beta chain was seen a handful of times. The target antigen is unknown. This entry belongs to a study of T-cell memory formation after mild COVID-19. At the level of the study: Largely, the TCR clusters proved donor specific. Study-wide results and limits: CD4+ contracting clones lay mainly in CM and EM, CD8+ ones in EMRA.

From 5'RACE with constant-segment primers came TCR alpha and TCR beta cDNA libraries that carried sample barcodes and UMIs. Each CDR3 protein is one row after TCRdb ran MiXCR on the 5' RACE reads. The data contain approximately 240,000 distinct CDR3 sequences, over 15% of them singletons. This CDR3 spans 14 amino acids. CDR1 is SQVTM and CDR2 is ANQGSEA in the germline V gene. J lost 4 bases, V lost 6 bases, and 11 bases had no gene match. Material for sequencing was PBMCs or a T cell subset sorted from them (not recorded which). The clonotype was recovered from a man aged 18-30 years who had mild COVID-19 (a few samples of this study predate the infection). Cell type and time point are not known. The chain carries TRBV29-1 and TRBJ2-5; 7 bases align to TRBD1. This CDR3 is CSVPDRSNGETQYF. The DNA for the CDR3 is TGCAGCGTCCCGGACAGGTCGAACGGAGAGACCCAGTACTTC.